These 7 T cell receptor beta chains came from one sample sequenced in a study of blood T cell repertoires in COVID-19. Data came from immunoSEQ multiplex PCR; TCRdb stores just in-frame clones and leaves some out. The table has 290,000 or so clones, around nine tenths seen once. Material: PBMCs or T cells enriched from blood (not recorded which). The receptors were gathered from a woman aged 18 to 35 who had recovered from COVID-19.

This chain connects TRBV19 to TRBJ2-1; D not resolved. This CDR3 region has 11 residues. The ends were cut back, 1 base at V and 9 bases at J, with 4 bases in the middle. Germline-derived CDR1 and CDR2 are LNHDA and SQIVND (reference sequence). CDR3: CASSIGLEQFF. The CDR3 nucleotides are TGTGCCAGTAGTATAGGACTTGAGCAGTTCTTC.

The rearrangement uses TRBV27 and TRBJ1-2, with 8 positions matching TRBD1. The germline V gene has CDR1 MNHEY and CDR2 SMNVEV (reference sequence). V lost 4 bases and J lost 3; bases outside the gene matches: 7. The CDR3 length is 15 residues. CDR3: CASSWASGGDYGYTF. DNA for the CDR3: TGTGCCAGCAGTTGGGCCTCAGGGGGCGACTATGGCTACACCTTC.

The sample holds one count of this clone. The V call is TRBV9, the J call TRBJ1-5, with D tentatively TRBD1 (6 bases). The CDR3 length is 14 residues. Germline V gene data show CDR1 as SGDLS and CDR2 as YYNGEE. V dropped 2 bases and J dropped 3 bases, with 9 bases sitting between them. The DNA for the CDR3 is TGTGCCAGCAGCGTTGGGGACAACAATCAGCCCCAGCATTTT. It codes for CASSVGDNNQPQHF.

The sample holds one count of this clone. V usage is TRBV28 and J usage is TRBJ2-1, with TRBD2 identical over 10 bases. The ends lost 4 bases at V and 8 bases at J; junction bases unmatched: 8. CDR3 size: 15 residues. Germline assignment: CDR1 MDHEN and CDR2 SYDVKM. The CDR3 loop is CASSYPGLANYEQFF. The CDR3 nucleotides are TGTGCCAGCAGTTACCCGGGACTAGCGAATTATGAGCAGTTCTTC.

The V gene is TRBV2, the J gene TRBJ2-1; TRBD1 agrees at 9 bases. V dropped 8 bases and J dropped 6; count of bases not matched to a gene: 8. From germline, CDR1 is SNHLY and CDR2 FYNNEI. This CDR3 spans 14 amino acids. This CDR3 reads CASQVQGAPNEQFF. In DNA, the CDR3 is TGTGCCAGCCAAGTACAGGGGGCGCCCAATGAGCAGTTCTTC.

In DNA, the CDR3 is TGTGCCAGCAGCACCCGGACTAGCGGGGGTTACAATGAGCAGTTCTTC. This gives the protein CASSTRTSGGYNEQFF. This chain joins TRBV9 and TRBJ2-1; 13 nucleotides match TRBD2. The CDR3 spans 16 residues. Per the germline V gene, CDR1 is SGDLS and CDR2 is YYNGEE. With V trimmed by 4 bases and J by 4 bases, 5 bases remained unmatched. Complete variable domain (other parts from reference TRBV9 and TRBJ2-1): DSGVTQTPKHLITATGQRVTLRCSPRSGDLSVYWYQQSLDQGLQFLIQYYNGEERAKGNILERFSAQQFPDLHSELNLSSLELGDSALYFCASSTRTSGGYNEQFFGPGTRLTVL.

V gene TRBV30 combines with J gene TRBJ1-1, with TRBD1 matching over 7 bases. Unmatched junction bases numbered 12, after V lost 3 bases and J lost 5 bases. The CDR3 runs 15 residues. CDR1 is GTSNPN, CDR2 SVGIG, per germline (reference sequence). This CDR3 is CAWSLGGGLGTEAFF. CDR3 DNA sequence: TGTGCCTGGAGCCTAGGAGGGGGCCTTGGAACTGAAGCTTTCTTT.